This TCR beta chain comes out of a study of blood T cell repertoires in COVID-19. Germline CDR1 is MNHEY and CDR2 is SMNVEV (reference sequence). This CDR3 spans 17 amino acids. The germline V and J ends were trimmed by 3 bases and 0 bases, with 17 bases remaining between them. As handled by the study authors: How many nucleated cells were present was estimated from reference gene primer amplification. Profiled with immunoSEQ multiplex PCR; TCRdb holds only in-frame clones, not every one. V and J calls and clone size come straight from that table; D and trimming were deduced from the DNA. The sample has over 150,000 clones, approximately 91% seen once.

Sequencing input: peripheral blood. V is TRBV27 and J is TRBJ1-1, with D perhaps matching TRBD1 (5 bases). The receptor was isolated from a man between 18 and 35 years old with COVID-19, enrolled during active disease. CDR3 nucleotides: TGTGCCAGCAGTTTCGGGCGAAAAAGGGGCTTGAACACTGAAGCTTTCTTT. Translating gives CASSFGRKRGLNTEAFF.